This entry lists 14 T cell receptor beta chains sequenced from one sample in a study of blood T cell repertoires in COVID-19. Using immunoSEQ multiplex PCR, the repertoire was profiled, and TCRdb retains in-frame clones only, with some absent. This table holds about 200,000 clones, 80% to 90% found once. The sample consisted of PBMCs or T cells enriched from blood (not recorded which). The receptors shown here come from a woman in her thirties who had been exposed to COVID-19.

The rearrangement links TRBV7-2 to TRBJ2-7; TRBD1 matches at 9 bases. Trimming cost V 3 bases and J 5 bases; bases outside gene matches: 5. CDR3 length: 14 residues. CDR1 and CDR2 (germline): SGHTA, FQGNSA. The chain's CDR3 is CASSFTGGANEQYF. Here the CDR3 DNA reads TGTGCCAGCAGCTTTACAGGGGGCGCAAACGAGCAGTACTTC.

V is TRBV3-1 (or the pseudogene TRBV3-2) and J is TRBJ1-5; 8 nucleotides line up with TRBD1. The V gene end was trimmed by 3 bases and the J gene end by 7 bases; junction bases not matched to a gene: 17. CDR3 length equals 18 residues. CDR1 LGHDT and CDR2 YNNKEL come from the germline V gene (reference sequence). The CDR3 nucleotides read TGTGCCAGCAGCCACAGTCAGGCAGGGGGCTCCCCCAGACAGCCCCAGCATTTT. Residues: CASSHSQAGGSPRQPQHF.

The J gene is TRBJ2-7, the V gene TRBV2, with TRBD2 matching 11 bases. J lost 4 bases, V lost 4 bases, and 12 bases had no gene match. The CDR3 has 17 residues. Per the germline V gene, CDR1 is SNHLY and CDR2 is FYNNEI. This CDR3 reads CASSGSSGGPDLYEQYF. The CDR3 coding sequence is TGTGCCAGCAGTGGATCTAGCGGGGGGCCGGACCTATACGAGCAGTACTTC.

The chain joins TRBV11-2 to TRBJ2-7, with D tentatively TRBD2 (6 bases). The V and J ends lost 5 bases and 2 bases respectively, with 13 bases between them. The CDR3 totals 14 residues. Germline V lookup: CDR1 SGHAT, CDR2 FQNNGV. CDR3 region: CASSLSGQTYEQYF. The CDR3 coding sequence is TGTGCCAGCAGCCTTAGCGGACAAACCTACGAGCAGTACTTC.

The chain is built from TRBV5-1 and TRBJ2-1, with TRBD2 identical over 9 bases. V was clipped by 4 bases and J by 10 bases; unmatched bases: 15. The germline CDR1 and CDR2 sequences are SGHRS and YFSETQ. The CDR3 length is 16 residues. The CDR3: CASSPSGTSRTREQFF. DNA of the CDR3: TGCGCCAGCAGCCCATCAGGGACTAGCCGTACTCGCGAGCAGTTCTTC.

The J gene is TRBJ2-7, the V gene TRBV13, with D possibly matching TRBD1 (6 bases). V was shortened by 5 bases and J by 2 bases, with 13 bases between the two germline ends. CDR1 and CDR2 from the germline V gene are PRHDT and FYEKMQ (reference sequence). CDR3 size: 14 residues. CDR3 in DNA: TGTGCCAGCAGCCTCCGGGACAACCCCTACGAGCAGTACTTC. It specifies CASSLRDNPYEQYF.

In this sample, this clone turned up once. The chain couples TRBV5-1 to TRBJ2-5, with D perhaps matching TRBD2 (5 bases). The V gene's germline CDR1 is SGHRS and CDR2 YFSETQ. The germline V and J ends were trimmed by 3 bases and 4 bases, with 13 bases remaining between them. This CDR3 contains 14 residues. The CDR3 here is CASSSGSRGETQYF. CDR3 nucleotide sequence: TGCGCCAGCAGCTCGGGAAGTCGCGGAGAGACCCAGTACTTC.

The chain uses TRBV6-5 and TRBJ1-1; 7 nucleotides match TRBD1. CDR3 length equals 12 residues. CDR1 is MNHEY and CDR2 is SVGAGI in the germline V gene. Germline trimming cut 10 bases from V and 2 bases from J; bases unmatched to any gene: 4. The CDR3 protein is CATHRGNTEAFF. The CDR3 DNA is TGTGCCACCCACAGGGGTAACACTGAAGCTTTCTTT.

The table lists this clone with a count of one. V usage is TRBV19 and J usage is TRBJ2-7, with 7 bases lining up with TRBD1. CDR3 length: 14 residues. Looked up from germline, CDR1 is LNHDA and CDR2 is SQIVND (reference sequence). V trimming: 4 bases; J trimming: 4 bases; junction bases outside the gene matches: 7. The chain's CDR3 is CASSTYRGSYEQYF. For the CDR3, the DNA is TGTGCCAGTAGTACCTACAGGGGAAGTTACGAGCAGTACTTC.

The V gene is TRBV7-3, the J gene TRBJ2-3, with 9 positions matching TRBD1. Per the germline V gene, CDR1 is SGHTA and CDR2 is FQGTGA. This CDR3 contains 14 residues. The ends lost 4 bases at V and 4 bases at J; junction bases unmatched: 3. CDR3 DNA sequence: TGTGCCAGCAGCTCCGGGACAGGGTCAGATACGCAGTATTTT. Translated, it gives CASSSGTGSDTQYF. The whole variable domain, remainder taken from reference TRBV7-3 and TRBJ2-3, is GAGVSQTPSNKVTEKGKYVELRCDPISGHTALYWYRQSLGQGPEFLIYFQGTGAADDSGLPNDRFFAVRPEGSVSTLKIQRTERGDSAVYLCASSSGTGSDTQYFGPGTRLTVL.

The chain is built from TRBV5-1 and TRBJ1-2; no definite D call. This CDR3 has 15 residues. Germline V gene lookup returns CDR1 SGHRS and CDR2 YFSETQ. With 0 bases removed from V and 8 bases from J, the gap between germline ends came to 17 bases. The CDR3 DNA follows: TGCGCCAGCAGCTTGGAAGCGCTTACCACGGGGGGCTACACCTTC. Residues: CASSLEALTTGGYTF.

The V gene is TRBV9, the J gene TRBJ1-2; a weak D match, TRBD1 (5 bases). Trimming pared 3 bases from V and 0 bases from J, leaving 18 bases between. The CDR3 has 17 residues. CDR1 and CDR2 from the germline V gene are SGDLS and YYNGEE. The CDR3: CASSADPTTETNYGYTF. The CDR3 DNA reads TGTGCCAGCAGCGCAGATCCGACGACAGAGACTAACTATGGCTACACCTTC.

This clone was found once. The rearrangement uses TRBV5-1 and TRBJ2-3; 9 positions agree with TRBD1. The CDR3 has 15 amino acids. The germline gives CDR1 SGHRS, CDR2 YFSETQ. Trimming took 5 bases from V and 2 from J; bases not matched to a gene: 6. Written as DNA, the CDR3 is TGCGCCAGCAGACCAACAGGGGGCTTCACAGATACGCAGTATTTT. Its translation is CASRPTGGFTDTQYF. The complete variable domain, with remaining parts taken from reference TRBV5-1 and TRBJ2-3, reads KAGVTQTPRYLIKTRGQQVTLSCSPISGHRSVSWYQQTPGQGLQFLFEYFSETQRNKGNFPGRFSGRQFSNSRSEMNVSTLELGDSALYLCASRPTGGFTDTQYFGPGTRLTVL.

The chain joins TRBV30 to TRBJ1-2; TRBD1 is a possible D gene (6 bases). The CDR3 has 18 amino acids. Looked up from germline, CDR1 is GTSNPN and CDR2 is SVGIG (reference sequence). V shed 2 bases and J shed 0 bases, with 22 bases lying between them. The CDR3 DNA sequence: TGTGCCTGGAGTCCCATACAGGGAGACTTCGTAGCTAACTATGGCTACACCTTC. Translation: CAWSPIQGDFVANYGYTF. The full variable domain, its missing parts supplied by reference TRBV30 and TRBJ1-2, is SQTIHQWPATLVQPVGSPLSLECTVEGTSNPNLYWYRQAAGRGLQLLFYSVGIGQISSEVPQNLSASRPQDRQFILSSKKLLLSDSGFYLCAWSPIQGDFVANYGYTFGSGTRLTVV.